This T cell receptor beta chain came from a study of response to subunit inactivated influenza vaccine. Looked up from germline, CDR1 is DFQATT and CDR2 is SNEGSKA (reference sequence). After removal of 3 bases from V and 3 bases from J, the junction contained 13 bases not matched to a gene. CDR3 size: 16 residues. TCRdb re-analysed the RT-PCR reads in MiXCR, keeping a single row per CDR3 protein. The top ten clones hold 10% to 13% of a sample with hundreds of thousands of distinct CDR3 sequences, 21% of them seen once. Overall study results and limits: T cells newly recruited by each seasonal influenza vaccination are few, the authors suggested.

As regards this clonotype: Antigen specificity is unknown.

The sample was PBMCs from blood, taken less than 22 months after vaccination. The chain has TRBV20-1 and TRBJ2-7, with TRBD2 matching over 8 bases. This TCR came from a man between 50 and 75 years old who received an inactivated influenza vaccine. The CDR3 nucleotides read TGCAGTGCTAGGAACCACCCGGGGCGGGGGGACTACGAGCAGTACTTC. Protein sequence: CSARNHPGRGDYEQYF.